This record concerns one T cell receptor beta chain sequence. Its specificity is unknown. This specimen belongs to a study of cytomegalovirus exposure and HLA in healthy donors. Study overall: Of all 380 or so donors who were genotyped, around 82% belonged to the Caucasian-associated ancestry cluster. Study-level results: Follow-up analysis later connected one missense variant in DCLRE1C with trimming of TCR beta V- and J-genes. Presence/absence analyses assumed roughly uniform sequencing depth across donors.

Between the trimmed V and J ends, which lost 5 bases and 2 bases, there was a span of 19 bases. CDR1 MNHEY and CDR2 SMNVEV come from the germline V gene (reference sequence). CDR3 size: 16 residues. The primer mix had 60 Vbeta and 13 Jbeta primers. Sequencing used immunoSEQ multiplex PCR; TCRdb keeps in-frame clones, though not all of them. The table includes 200,000 to 250,000 clones, 70% to 85% detected once. Sequences were obtained from PBMCs. The V call is TRBV27, the J call TRBJ2-7, with D possibly TRBD2 on 5 matching bases. The TCR sequence derives from a man aged 50 to 60 in good health and CMV-seronegative. CDR3 region: CASSPDGVQRAYEQYF. CDR3 bases: TGTGCCAGCAGTCCCGACGGGGTCCAACGCGCCTACGAGCAGTACTTC.